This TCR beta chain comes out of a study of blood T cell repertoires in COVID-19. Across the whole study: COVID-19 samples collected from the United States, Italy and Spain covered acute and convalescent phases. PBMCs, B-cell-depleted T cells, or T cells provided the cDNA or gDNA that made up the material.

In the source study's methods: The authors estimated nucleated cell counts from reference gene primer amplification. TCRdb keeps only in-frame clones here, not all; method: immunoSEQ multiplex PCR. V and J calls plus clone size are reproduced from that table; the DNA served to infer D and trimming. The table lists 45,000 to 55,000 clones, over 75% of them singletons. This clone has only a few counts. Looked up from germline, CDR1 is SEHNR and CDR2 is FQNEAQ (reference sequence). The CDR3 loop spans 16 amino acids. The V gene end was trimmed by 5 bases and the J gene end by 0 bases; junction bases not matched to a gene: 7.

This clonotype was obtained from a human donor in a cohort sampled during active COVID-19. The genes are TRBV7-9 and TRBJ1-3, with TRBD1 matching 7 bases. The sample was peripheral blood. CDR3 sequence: CASSLKTGLSGNTIYF. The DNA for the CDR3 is TGTGCCAGCAGCCTTAAGACAGGGCTCTCTGGAAACACCATATATTTT.